This T cell receptor (beta chain) was obtained from a study of CD8 T cells in Susac syndrome. V lost 4 bases to trimming and J lost 0 bases, with 10 bases between them. Germline CDR1 reads LGHNA; CDR2 reads YSLEER. The length of the CDR3 is 15 residues. TCR beta from blood CD8+ and CD4+ T cells was sequenced. While serving as controls, healthy donors were matched for age and sex. TEMRA cells were FACS-enriched, unlike CD8+ and CD4+ T cells, which were negatively isolated. Reverse transcription of roughly 0.5 to 1 ug RNA used random hexamers. Amplification of TCR beta CDR3 by immunoSEQ multiplex PCR spanned 54 Vbeta and 13 Jbeta. TCRdb passed the immunoSEQ multiplex PCR reads through MiXCR, listing each CDR3 protein once. Of approximately 120,000 distinct CDR3 sequences listed, about 93% are singletons.

This TCR came from a human donor in good health. This chain joins TRBV4-3 and TRBJ2-1, with TRBD2 as a possible D gene (5 bases). Sequenced input: CD4+ T cells from PBMCs. The CDR3 is CASSRGDFSYNEQFF. For the CDR3, the DNA is TGCGCCAGCAGCCGGGGAGACTTCTCCTACAATGAGCAGTTCTTC.